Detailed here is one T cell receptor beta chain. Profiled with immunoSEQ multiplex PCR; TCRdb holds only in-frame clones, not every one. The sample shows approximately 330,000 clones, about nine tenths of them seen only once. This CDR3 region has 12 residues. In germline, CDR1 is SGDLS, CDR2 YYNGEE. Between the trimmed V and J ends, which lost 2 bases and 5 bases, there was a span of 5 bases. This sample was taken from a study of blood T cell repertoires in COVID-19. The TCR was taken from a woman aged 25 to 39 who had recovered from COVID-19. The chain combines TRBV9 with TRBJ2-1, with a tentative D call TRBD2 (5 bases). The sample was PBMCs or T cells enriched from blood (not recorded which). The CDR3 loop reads CASSVSDNEQFF. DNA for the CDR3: TGTGCCAGCAGCGTTAGCGACAATGAGCAGTTCTTC.